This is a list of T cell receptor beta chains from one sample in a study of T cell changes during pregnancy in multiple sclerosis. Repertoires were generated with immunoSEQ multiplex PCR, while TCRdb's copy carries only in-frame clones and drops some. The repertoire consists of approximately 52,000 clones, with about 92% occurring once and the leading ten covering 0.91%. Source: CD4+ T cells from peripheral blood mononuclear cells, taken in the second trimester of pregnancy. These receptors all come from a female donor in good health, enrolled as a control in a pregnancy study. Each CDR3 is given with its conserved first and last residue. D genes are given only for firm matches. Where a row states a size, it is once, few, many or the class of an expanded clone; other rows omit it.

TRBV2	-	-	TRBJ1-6	TGTGCCAGCAGTGTGAGTGGAGGCCCTAGCCATCATTCACCCCTCCACTTT	CASSVSGGPSHHSPLHF
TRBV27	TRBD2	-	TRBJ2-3	TGTGCCAGCAGTTTACTCGGGGGGTCTAGCACAGATACGCAGTATTTT	CASSLLGGSSTDTQYF
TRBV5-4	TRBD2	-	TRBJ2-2	TGTGCCAGCAGCTTCCTTAGCGGGAGGGGCACCGGGGAGCTGTTTTTT	CASSFLSGRGTGELFF
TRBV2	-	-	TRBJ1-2	TGTGCCAGCAGTGAAGCGAGCGGGTCCTATGGCTACACCTTC	CASSEASGSYGYTF
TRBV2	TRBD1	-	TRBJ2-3	TGTGCCAGCAGTGCGGACAGGGGAAAAGATACGCAGTATTTT	CASSADRGKDTQYF
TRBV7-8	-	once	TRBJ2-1	TGTGCCAGCAGCTTAGCCAGGGTGAGGAATGAGCAGTTCTTC	CASSLARVRNEQFF
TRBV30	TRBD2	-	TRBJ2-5	TGTGCCTGGAGTTCCGGACTAGCGGTTCTCCAAGAGACCCAGTACTTC	CAWSSGLAVLQETQYF
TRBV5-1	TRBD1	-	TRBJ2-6	TGCGCCAGCAGCTTGGCCGGACAGGGACCCGGGGCCAACGTCCTGACTTTC	CASSLAGQGPGANVLTF
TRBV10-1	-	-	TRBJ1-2	TGCGCCAGCAGGGACCGGGACACATCTAACGATGGCTACACCTTC	CASRDRDTSNDGYTF
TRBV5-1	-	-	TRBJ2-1	TGCGCCAGCAGCTCCCCTCGCGGGCAGGACAATGAGCAGTTCTTC	CASSSPRGQDNEQFF
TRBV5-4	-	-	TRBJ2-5	TGTGCCAGCAGCTTTGGAGGGGGGAGGGGAGAGACCCAGTACTTC	CASSFGGGRGETQYF
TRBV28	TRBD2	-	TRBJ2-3	TGTGCCAGCTTTAGCGGGGGGAGCACAGATACGCAGTATTTT	CASFSGGSTDTQYF
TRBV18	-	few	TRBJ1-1	TGTGCCAGCTCACCACCGGCTAGCACTGAAGCTTTCTTT	CASSPPASTEAFF
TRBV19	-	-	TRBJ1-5	TGTGCCAGTAGTATCCCGGGGGGACAGCCCCAGCATTTT	CASSIPGGQPQHF
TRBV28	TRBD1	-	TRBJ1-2	TGTGCCAGCAGACGACAGGGTGTGGATGGCTACACCTTC	CASRRQGVDGYTF
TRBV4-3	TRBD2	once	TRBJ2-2	TGCGCCAGCAGCCAAGATCTAGCGGGAGGTGGGGAAACCACCGGGGAGCTGTTTTTT	CASSQDLAGGGETTGELFF
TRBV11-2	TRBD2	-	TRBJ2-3	TGTGCCAGCAGCTTGGGACTAGCGGGAGCGGCAGATACGCAGTATTTT	CASSLGLAGAADTQYF
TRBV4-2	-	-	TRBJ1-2	TGTGCCAGCAGCCAAGCTCAGAGAGACCAGGACTATGGCTACACCTTC	CASSQAQRDQDYGYTF
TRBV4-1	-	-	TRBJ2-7	TGCGCCAGCAGCCTGATCGGGGCCGGGGGCGAGCAGTACTTC	CASSLIGAGGEQYF
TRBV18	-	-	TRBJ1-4	TGTGCCAGCTCACCTACGGTTTTGAGACAGTCTAATGAAAAACTGTTTTTT	CASSPTVLRQSNEKLFF
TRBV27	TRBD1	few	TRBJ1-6	TGTGCCAGCAGTAGACAGGGGGATTCACCCCTCCACTTT	CASSRQGDSPLHF
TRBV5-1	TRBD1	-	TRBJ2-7	TGCGCCAGCAGCCGGGACAGGGGCCACGAGCAGTACTTC	CASSRDRGHEQYF
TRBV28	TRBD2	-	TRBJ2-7	TGTGCCAGCAGTTATGGTACGGGAGGGGGCGAGCAGTACTTC	CASSYGTGGGEQYF
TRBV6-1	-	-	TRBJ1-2	TGTGCCAGCAGTGACCAGGGTTATGGCTACACCTTC	CASSDQGYGYTF
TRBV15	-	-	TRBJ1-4	TGTGCCACCAGCAGAGATGGGGGGAGATCGGGACGGAGATTAACTAATGAAAAACTGTTTTTT	CATSRDGGRSGRRLTNEKLFF
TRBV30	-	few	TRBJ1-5	TGTGCCTGGACTGGGGCAGGAAATCAGCCCCAGCATTTT	CAWTGAGNQPQHF
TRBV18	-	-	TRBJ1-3	TGTGCCAGCTCCAGGCCCGTGGGGAGTGGAAACACCATATATTTT	CASSRPVGSGNTIYF
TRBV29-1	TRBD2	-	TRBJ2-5	TGCAGCGTCATCAGGGGACTAGCGGACCAAGAGACCCAGTACTTC	CSVIRGLADQETQYF
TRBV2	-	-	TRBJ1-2	TGTGCCAGCGCGGTGGAGGAGTTCTATGGCTACACCTTC	CASAVEEFYGYTF
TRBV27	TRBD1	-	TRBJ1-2	TGTGCCAGCAGTTTAACAGGGGGCATCTATGGCTACACCTTC	CASSLTGGIYGYTF
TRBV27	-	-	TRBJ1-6	TGTGCCAGCAGTTTTCAGGGTGGTGGCTCACCCCTCCACTTT	CASSFQGGGSPLHF
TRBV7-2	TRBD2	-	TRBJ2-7	TGTGCCAGCAGCCGATCTAGCGGGAGCTCCTACGAGCAGTACTTC	CASSRSSGSSYEQYF
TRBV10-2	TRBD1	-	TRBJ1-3	TGCGCCAGTGGCAGGGGACAGGATGGAAACACCATATATTTT	CASGRGQDGNTIYF
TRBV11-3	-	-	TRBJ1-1	TGTGCCAGCAGCTTAGATCAGAACACTGAAGCTTTCTTT	CASSLDQNTEAFF
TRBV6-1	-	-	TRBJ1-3	TGTGCCAGCACCGCGGGGGGCAGCTCTGGAAACACCATATATTTT	CASTAGGSSGNTIYF
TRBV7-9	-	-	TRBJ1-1	TGTGCCAGCAGCTTAGGAACTCTAGGACAGATTTTGAACACTGAAGCTTTCTTT	CASSLGTLGQILNTEAFF
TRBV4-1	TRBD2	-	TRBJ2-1	TGCGCCAGCAGCCAACTTGATATGGGACTAGCGGGAGACAATGAGCAGTTCTTC	CASSQLDMGLAGDNEQFF
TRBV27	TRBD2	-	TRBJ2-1	TGTGCCAGCAGTTCTCCCGGGACTACTTACAATGAGCAGTTCTTC	CASSSPGTTYNEQFF
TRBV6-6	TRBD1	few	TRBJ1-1	TGTGCCAGCAGGACAGGGGACACTGAAGCTTTCTTT	CASRTGDTEAFF
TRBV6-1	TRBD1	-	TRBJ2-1	TGTGCCAGCAGTGAAGCCGGGGGAAGGACAGGGGAATTCGATGAGCAGTTCTTC	CASSEAGGRTGEFDEQFF
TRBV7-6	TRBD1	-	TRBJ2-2	TGTGCCAGCAGCTTATGGACAGGGGGTGGTACCGGGGAGCTGTTTTTT	CASSLWTGGGTGELFF
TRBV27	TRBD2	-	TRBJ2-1	TGTGCCAGCAGTAGGCTAGCGGGGGGGTACAATGAGCAGTTCTTC	CASSRLAGGYNEQFF
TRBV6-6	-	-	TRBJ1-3	TGTGCCAGCAGCTCCTCGGGACTTGGCTCTGGAAACACCATATATTTT	CASSSSGLGSGNTIYF
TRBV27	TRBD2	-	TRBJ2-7	TGTGCCAGCAGGCCACGCTTGCGGGGGGATTCCGAGCAGTACTTC	CASRPRLRGDSEQYF
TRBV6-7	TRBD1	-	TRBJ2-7	TGTGCCAGCAGGCACAAGCCGGGACAGGGGGCCTACGAGCAGTACTTC	CASRHKPGQGAYEQYF
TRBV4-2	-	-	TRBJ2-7	TGTGCCAGCAGCCAAGAGGGCCTTCGGGGGGAGCAGTACTTC	CASSQEGLRGEQYF
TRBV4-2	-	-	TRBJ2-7	TGTGCCAGCAGCCAAGATGCCATTAGGGGGGGGACCCCCTACGAGCAGTACTTC	CASSQDAIRGGTPYEQYF
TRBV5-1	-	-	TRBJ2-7	TGCGCCAGCAGCCCGACCTTGGGGGGCTACGAGCAGTACTTC	CASSPTLGGYEQYF
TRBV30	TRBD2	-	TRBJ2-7	TGTGCCTGGAGAGGACTAGCGGGAGCGTACGAGCAGTACTTC	CAWRGLAGAYEQYF
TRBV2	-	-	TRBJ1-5	TGTGCCAGCAGTGGCTGGGGGGATAGCAATCAGCCCCAGCATTTT	CASSGWGDSNQPQHF
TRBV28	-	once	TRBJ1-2	TGTGCCAGCATCGGTAACTATGGCTACACCTTC	CASIGNYGYTF
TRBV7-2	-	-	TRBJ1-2	TGTGCCAGCAGCTTAGTTTTTTTGGGGCAGAGCTATGGCTACACCTTC	CASSLVFLGQSYGYTF
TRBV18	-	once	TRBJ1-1	TGTGCCAGCTCATCGGGGACACGAATGAACACTGAAGCTTTCTTT	CASSSGTRMNTEAFF
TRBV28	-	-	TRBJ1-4	TGTGCCAGCAGTATGAAGGGGGGGTACAATGAAAAACTGTTTTTT	CASSMKGGYNEKLFF
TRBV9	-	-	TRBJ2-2	TGTGCCAGCAGCGGTACCCGGGACTTCGGGGAGCTGTTTTTT	CASSGTRDFGELFF
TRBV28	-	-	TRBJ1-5	TGTGCCAGCGGGGGAGCGGACAGATTCAATCAGCCCCAGCATTTT	CASGGADRFNQPQHF
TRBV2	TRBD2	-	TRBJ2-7	TGTGCCAGCAGCTTTCCGCGGGAGAGCTCCTACGAGCAGTACTTC	CASSFPRESSYEQYF
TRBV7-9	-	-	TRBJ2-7	TGTGCCAGCAGCCAAGACACTTACGAGCAGTACTTC	CASSQDTYEQYF
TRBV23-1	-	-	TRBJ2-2	TGCGCCAGCACCCTATCCCGAAACGCGTTCACCGGGGAGCTGTTTTTT	CASTLSRNAFTGELFF
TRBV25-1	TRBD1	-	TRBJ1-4	TGTGCCAGCAGTGACCAGGGGGCTCGGGAAAAACTGTTTTTT	CASSDQGAREKLFF